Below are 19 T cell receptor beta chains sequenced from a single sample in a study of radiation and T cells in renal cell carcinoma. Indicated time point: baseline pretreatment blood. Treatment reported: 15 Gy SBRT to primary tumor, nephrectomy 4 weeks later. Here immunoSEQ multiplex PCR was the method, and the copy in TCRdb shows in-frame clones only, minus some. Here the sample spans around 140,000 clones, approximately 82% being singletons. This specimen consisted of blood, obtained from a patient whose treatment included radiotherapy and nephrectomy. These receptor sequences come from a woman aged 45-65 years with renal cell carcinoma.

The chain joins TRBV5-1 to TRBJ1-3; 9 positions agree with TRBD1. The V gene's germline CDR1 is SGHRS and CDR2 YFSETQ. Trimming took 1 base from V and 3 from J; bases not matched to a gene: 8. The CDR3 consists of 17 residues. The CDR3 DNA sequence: TGCGCCAGCAGCTTGACCTACCGGGACAGGGTTGGAAACACCATATATTTT. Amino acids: CASSLTYRDRVGNTIYF.

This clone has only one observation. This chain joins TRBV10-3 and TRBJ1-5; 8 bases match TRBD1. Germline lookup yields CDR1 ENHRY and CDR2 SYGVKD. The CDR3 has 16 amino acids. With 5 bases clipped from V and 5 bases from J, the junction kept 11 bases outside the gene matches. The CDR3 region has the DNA TGTGCCATCAGTTCGGACAGGGTTGAGGGAGATCAGCCCCAGCATTTT. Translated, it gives CAISSDRVEGDQPQHF.

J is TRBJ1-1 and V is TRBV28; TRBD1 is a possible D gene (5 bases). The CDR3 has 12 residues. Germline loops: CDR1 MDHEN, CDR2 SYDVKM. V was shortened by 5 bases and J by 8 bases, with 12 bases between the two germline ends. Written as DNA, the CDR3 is TGTGCCAGCAGTCCTCCCCGACAGGAAGCTTTCTTT. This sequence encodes CASSPPRQEAFF.

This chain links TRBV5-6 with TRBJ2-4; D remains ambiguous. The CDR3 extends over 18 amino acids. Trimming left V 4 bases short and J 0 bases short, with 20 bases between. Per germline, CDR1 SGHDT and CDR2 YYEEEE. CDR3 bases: TGTGCCAGCAGCCCCCGGCTCCGAAAGGCGTTAGCCAAAAACATTCAGTACTTC. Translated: CASSPRLRKALAKNIQYF. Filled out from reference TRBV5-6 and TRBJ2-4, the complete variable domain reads DAGVTQSPTHLIKTRGQQVTLRCSPKSGHDTVSWYQQALGQGPQFIFQYYEEEERQRGNFPDRFSGHQFPNYSSELNVNALLLGDSALYLCASSPRLRKALAKNIQYFGAGTRLSVL.

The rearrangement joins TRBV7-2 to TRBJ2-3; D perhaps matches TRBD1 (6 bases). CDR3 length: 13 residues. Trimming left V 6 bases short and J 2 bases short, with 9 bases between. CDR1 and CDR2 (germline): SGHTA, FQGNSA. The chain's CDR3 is CASRTGVTDTQYF. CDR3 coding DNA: TGTGCCAGCAGGACAGGAGTCACAGATACGCAGTATTTT. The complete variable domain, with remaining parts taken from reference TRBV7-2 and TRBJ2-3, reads GAGVSQSPSNKVTEKGKDVELRCDPISGHTALYWYRQSLGQGLEFLIYFQGNSAPDKSGLPSDRFSAERTGGSVSTLTIQRTQQEDSAVYLCASRTGVTDTQYFGPGTRLTVL.

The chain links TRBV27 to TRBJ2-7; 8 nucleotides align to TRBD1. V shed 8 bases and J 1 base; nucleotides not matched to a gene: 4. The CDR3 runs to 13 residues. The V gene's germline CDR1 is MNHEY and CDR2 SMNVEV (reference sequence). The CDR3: CASGRDRSYEQYF. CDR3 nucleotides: TGTGCCAGCGGCCGGGACAGGTCCTACGAGCAGTACTTC.

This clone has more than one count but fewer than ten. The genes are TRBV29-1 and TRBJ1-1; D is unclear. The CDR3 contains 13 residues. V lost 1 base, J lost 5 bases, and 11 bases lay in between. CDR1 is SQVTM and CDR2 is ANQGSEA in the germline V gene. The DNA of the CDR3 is TGCAGCGTTGAAGCGGGTGTGTTGACTGAAGCTTTCTTT. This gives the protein CSVEAGVLTEAFF.

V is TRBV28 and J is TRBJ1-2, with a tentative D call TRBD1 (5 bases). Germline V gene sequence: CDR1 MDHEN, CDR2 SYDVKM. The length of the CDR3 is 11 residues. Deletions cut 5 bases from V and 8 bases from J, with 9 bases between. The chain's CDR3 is CASSTRDGYTF. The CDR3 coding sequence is TGTGCCAGCAGTACCAGGGACGGCTACACCTTC.

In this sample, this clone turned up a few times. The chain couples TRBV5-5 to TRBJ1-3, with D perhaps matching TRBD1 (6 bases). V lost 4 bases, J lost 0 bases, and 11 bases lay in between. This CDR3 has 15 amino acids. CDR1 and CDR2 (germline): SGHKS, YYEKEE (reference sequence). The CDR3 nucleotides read TGTGCCAGCAGCCGGGACACCTCCTCTGGAAACACCATATATTTT. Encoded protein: CASSRDTSSGNTIYF.

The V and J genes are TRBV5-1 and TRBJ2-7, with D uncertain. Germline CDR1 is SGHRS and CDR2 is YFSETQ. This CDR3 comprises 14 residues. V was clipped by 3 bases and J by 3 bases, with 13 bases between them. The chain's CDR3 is CASSSKGLGYEQYF. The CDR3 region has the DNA TGCGCCAGCAGCTCAAAGGGTTTAGGCTACGAGCAGTACTTC. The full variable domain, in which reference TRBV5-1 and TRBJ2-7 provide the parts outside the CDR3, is KAGVTQTPRYLIKTRGQQVTLSCSPISGHRSVSWYQQTPGQGLQFLFEYFSETQRNKGNFPGRFSGRQFSNSRSEMNVSTLELGDSALYLCASSSKGLGYEQYFGPGTRLTVT.

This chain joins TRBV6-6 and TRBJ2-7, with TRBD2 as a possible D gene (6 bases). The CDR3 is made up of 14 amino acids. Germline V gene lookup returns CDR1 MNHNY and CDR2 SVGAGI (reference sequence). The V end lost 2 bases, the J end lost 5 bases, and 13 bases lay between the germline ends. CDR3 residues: CASSYTGEENEQYF. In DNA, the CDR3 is TGTGCCAGCAGTTACACGGGGGAGGAGAACGAGCAGTACTTC.

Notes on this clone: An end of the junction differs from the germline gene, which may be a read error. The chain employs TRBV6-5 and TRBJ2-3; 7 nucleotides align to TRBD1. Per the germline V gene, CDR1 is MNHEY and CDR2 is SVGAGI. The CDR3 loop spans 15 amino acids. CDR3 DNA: TGTGCCAGCAGTTACGCTTGGGACAGCAAAGATACGCAGTATTTT. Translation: CASSYAWDSKDTQYF.

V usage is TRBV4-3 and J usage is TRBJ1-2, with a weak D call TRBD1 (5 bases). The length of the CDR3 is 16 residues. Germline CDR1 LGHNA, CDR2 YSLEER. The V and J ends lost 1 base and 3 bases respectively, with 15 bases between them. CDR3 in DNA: TGCGCCAGCAGCCAAGCAGGCCCAGGGAGGGACTATGGCTACACCTTC. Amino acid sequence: CASSQAGPGRDYGYTF.

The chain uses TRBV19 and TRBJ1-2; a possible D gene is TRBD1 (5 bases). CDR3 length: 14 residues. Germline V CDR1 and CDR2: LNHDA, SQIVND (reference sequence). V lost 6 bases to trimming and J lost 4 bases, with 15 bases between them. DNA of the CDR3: TGTGCCAGTAGGAAGGAGGGGACTAGCTATGGCTACACCTTC. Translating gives CASRKEGTSYGYTF.

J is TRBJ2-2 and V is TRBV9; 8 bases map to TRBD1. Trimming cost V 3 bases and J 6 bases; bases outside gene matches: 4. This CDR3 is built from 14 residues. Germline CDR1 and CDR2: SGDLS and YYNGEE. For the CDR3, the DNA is TGTGCCAGCAGCGCAGCGACAGGGGCCGGGGAGCTGTTTTTT. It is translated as CASSAATGAGELFF.

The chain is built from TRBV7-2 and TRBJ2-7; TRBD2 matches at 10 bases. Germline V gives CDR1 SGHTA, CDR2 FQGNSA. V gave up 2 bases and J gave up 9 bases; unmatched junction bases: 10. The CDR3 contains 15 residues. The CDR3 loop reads CASSLTTASGSRQYF. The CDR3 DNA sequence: TGTGCCAGCAGCTTAACGACGGCTAGCGGGAGCCGGCAGTACTTC.

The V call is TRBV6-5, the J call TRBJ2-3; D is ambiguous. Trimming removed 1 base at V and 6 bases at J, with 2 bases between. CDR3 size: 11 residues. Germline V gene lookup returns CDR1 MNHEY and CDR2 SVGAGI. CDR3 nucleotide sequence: TGTGCCAGCAGTTACTTGGATACGCAGTATTTT. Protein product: CASSYLDTQYF.

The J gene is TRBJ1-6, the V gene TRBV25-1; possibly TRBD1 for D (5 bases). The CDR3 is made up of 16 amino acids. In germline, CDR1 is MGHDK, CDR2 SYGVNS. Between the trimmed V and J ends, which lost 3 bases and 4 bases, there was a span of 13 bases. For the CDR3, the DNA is TGTGCCAGCAGTGACTCTATGGGGGGGTATAATTCACCCCTCCACTTT. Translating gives CASSDSMGGYNSPLHF.

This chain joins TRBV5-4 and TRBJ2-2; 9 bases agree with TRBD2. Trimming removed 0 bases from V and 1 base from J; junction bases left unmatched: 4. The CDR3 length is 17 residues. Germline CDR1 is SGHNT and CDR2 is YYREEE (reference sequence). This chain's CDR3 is CASSLGSSGVNTGELFF. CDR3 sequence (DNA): TGTGCCAGCAGCTTGGGGTCTAGCGGGGTGAACACCGGGGAGCTGTTTTTT.